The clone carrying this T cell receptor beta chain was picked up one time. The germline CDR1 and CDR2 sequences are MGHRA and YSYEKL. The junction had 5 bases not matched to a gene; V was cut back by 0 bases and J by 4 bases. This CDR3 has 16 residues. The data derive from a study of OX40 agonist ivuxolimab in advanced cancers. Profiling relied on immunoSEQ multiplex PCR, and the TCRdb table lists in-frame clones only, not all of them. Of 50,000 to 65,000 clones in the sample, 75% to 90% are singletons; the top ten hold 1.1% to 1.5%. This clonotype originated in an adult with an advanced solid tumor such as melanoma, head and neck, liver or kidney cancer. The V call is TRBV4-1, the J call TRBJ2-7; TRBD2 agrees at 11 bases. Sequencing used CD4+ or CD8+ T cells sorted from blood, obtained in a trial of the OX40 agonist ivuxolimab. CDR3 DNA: TGCGCCAGCAGCCAAGACCTAACTAGCGGGAGTTACGAGCAGTACTTC. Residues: CASSQDLTSGSYEQYF.